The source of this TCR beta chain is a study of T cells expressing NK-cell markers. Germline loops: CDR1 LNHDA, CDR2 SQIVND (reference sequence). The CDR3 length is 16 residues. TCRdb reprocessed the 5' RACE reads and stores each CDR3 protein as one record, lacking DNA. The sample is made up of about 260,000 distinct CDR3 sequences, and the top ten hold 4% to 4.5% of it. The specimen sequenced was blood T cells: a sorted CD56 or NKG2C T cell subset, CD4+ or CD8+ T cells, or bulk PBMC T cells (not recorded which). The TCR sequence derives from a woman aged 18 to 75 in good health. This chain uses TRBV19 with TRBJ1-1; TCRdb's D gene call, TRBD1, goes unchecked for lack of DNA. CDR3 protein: CASSRTGGLGNTEAFF.